Below, 18 T cell receptor beta chains from the same sample are listed, as sequenced in a study of blood T cell repertoires in COVID-19. Using immunoSEQ multiplex PCR, the repertoire was profiled, and TCRdb retains in-frame clones only, with some absent. The sample has more than 65,000 clones, about four fifths seen once. Specimen: peripheral blood. These receptor sequences come from a human donor in a cohort sampled during active COVID-19.

This clone showed up just a few times. The rearrangement joins TRBV10-3 to TRBJ1-5; 9 nucleotides line up with TRBD1. The germline V gene encodes CDR1 ENHRY and CDR2 SYGVKD. The CDR3 extends over 15 amino acids. V lost 6 bases, J lost 4 bases, and 7 bases stayed unmatched. In DNA, the CDR3 is TGTGCCATCAGCTTGGGACAGGGTTCTAATCAGCCCCAGCATTTT. This translates into CAISLGQGSNQPQHF.

The rearrangement uses TRBV4-1 and TRBJ2-5; maybe TRBD1 (5 bases). This CDR3 spans 15 amino acids. The germline V gene has CDR1 MGHRA and CDR2 YSYEKL. Between the trimmed V and J ends, which lost 6 bases and 0 bases, there was a span of 14 bases. CDR3 bases: TGCGCCAGCAGGAAAGCAGGGCTATACCAAGAGACCCAGTACTTC. This translates into CASRKAGLYQETQYF.

The chain uses TRBV6-1 and TRBJ2-5, with 9 bases matching TRBD1. Germline CDR1 MNHNS, CDR2 SASEGT. V was clipped by 2 bases and J by 6 bases; unmatched bases: 13. CDR3 length: 17 residues. This CDR3 reads CASSERIWDRVSQTQYF. CDR3 nucleotide sequence: TGTGCCAGCAGTGAACGCATATGGGACAGGGTCTCGCAGACCCAGTACTTC.

This CDR3 reads CASSEQGATEAFF. In DNA, the CDR3 is TGTGCCAGCAGTGAACAGGGGGCTACTGAAGCTTTCTTT. V usage is TRBV6-4 and J usage is TRBJ1-1; TRBD1 agrees at 9 bases. Germline V CDR1 and CDR2: MRHNA, SNTAGT. The CDR3 contains 13 residues. J was trimmed by 5 bases and V by 3 bases; bases with no gene match: 1.

A few counts support this clone. The V gene is TRBV20-1, the J gene TRBJ2-7; TRBD2 matches at 12 bases. The CDR3 runs to 16 residues. V dropped 3 bases and J dropped 4; count of bases not matched to a gene: 10. Looked up from germline, CDR1 is DFQATT and CDR2 is SNEGSKA (reference sequence). The DNA for the CDR3 is TGCAGTGCTAGTACCCCCAGACTAGCGGGAGCTTACGAGCAGTACTTC. It specifies CSASTPRLAGAYEQYF.

This chain joins TRBV5-1 and TRBJ1-6; no reliable D call. The CDR3 spans 15 residues. V was shortened by 0 bases and J by 6 bases, with 10 bases between the two germline ends. Germline V CDR1 and CDR2: SGHRS, YFSETQ. In DNA, the CDR3 is TGCGCCAGCAGCTTGGCCCGGGGTCTTAATTCACCCCTCCACTTT. It translates to CASSLARGLNSPLHF.

By proportion, this clone is medium-sized. The chain employs TRBV30 and TRBJ2-5; possible D gene TRBD2, 5 bases. Germline V gene lookup returns CDR1 GTSNPN and CDR2 SVGIG (reference sequence). V lost 3 bases and J lost 4, with 6 bases in between. This CDR3 comprises 11 residues. CDR3 DNA sequence: TGTGCCTGGAGCGGGGTAGAGACCCAGTACTTC. Protein sequence: CAWSGVETQYF.

The gene calls are TRBV5-5 and TRBJ2-7; tentatively, D is TRBD1 (5 bases). CDR1 is SGHKS and CDR2 is YYEKEE in the germline V gene (reference sequence). The CDR3 covers 15 residues. The V end lost 2 bases, the J end lost 2 bases, and 14 bases lay between the germline ends. The DNA of the CDR3 is TGTGCCAGCAGCTTCCGTGACAGTAAGGCCTACGAGCAGTACTTC. Protein sequence: CASSFRDSKAYEQYF. Full variable domain (missing parts from reference TRBV5-5 and TRBJ2-7): DAGVTQSPTHLIKTRGQQVTLRCSPISGHKSVSWYQQVLGQGPQFIFQYYEKEERGRGNFPDRFSARQFPNYSSELNVNALLLGDSALYLCASSFRDSKAYEQYFGPGTRLTVT.

The chain uses TRBV5-4 and TRBJ1-1; D remains unclear. The CDR3 covers 14 residues. Per the germline V gene, CDR1 is SGHNT and CDR2 is YYREEE (reference sequence). V was pared by 0 bases and J by 6 bases, with 12 bases between. CDR3 sequence reads: CASSLGVAGAEAFF. The CDR3 bases are TGTGCCAGCAGCTTGGGGGTCGCGGGCGCTGAAGCTTTCTTT.

This rearrangement joins TRBV7-9 to TRBJ2-1, with D unclear. The ends were cut back, 5 bases at V and 8 bases at J, with 7 bases in the middle. This CDR3 comprises 11 residues. CDR1 and CDR2 (germline): SEHNR, FQNEAQ (reference sequence). CDR3 loop: CASSPSHEQFF. CDR3 nucleotide sequence: TGTGCCAGCAGCCCGTCCCATGAGCAGTTCTTC. The full variable domain, completed using reference TRBV7-9 and TRBJ2-1, is DTGVSQNPRHKITKRGQNVTFRCDPISEHNRLYWYRQTLGQGPEFLTYFQNEAQLEKSRLLSDRFSAERPKGSFSTLEIQRTEQGDSAMYLCASSPSHEQFFGPGTRLTVL.

V is TRBV25-1 and J is TRBJ2-6, with D perhaps matching TRBD1 (6 bases). V lost 5 bases to trimming and J lost 3 bases, with 11 bases between them. This CDR3 spans 15 amino acids. Looked up from germline, CDR1 is MGHDK and CDR2 is SYGVNS. CDR3 protein: CASSLNRVGANVLTF. The CDR3 DNA sequence: TGTGCCAGCAGTTTAAACAGGGTTGGGGCCAACGTCCTGACTTTC.

The rearrangement uses TRBV2 and TRBJ1-1; D perhaps matches TRBD1 (5 bases). The CDR3 has 12 residues. Germline values: CDR1 SNHLY, CDR2 FYNNEI. V dropped 5 bases and J dropped 5 bases, with 9 bases sitting between them. The CDR3: CASSSQGTEAFF. The DNA for the CDR3 is TGTGCCAGCAGTTCTCAGGGAACTGAAGCTTTCTTT.

V gene TRBV9 combines with J gene TRBJ1-2; 7 nucleotides match TRBD1. CDR1 is SGDLS and CDR2 is YYNGEE in the germline V gene. CDR3 length: 13 residues. J lost 7 bases, V lost 0 bases, and 3 bases had no gene match. The CDR3 DNA is TGTGCCAGCAGCGTAGAGGGGGACAGTGGCTACACCTTC. Amino acid sequence: CASSVEGDSGYTF.

The CDR3 DNA sequence: TGTGCCAGCAGCCCATGGGGCCTAGCGGCGAGTGAGCAGTTCTTC. Its protein product is CASSPWGLAASEQFF. The J gene is TRBJ2-1, the V gene TRBV7-8, with 7 bases matching TRBD2. Trimming cost V 5 bases and J 9 bases; bases outside gene matches: 13. Germline V CDR1 and CDR2: SGHVS, FQNEAQ. CDR3 length equals 15 residues.

This chain uses TRBV29-1 with TRBJ2-1; 10 bases agree with TRBD2. CDR1 is SQVTM and CDR2 is ANQGSEA in the germline V gene. CDR3 length: 15 amino acids. The V and J ends lost 1 base and 2 bases, in that order; junction bases with no gene match: 2. The CDR3 reads CSVEGTSGTYNEQFF. In DNA form, the CDR3 reads TGCAGCGTTGAAGGGACTAGCGGTACCTACAATGAGCAGTTCTTC.

This clone was counted only a few times. This chain joins TRBV5-4 and TRBJ2-5; 7 bases fit TRBD1. Per the germline V gene, CDR1 is SGHNT and CDR2 is YYREEE (reference sequence). V dropped 1 base and J dropped 5; count of bases not matched to a gene: 8. This CDR3 spans 15 amino acids. The CDR3 loop is CASSLLHRGAETQYF. The CDR3 region has the DNA TGTGCCAGCAGCTTGCTTCACAGGGGCGCGGAGACCCAGTACTTC.

As DNA, the CDR3 is TGTGCCAGCAGTGTAGGACAGGGTGGTAATTCACCCCTCCACTTT. Protein product: CASSVGQGGNSPLHF. The gene calls are TRBV2 and TRBJ1-6; the match to TRBD1 covers 8 bases. Trimming took 4 bases from V and 6 from J; bases not matched to a gene: 5. The CDR3 covers 15 residues. In germline, CDR1 is SNHLY, CDR2 FYNNEI. Full variable domain (outside the CDR3, taken from reference TRBV2 and TRBJ1-6): EPEVTQTPSHQVTQMGQEVILRCVPISNHLYFYWYRQILGQKVEFLVSFYNNEISEKSEIFDDQFSVERPDGSNFTLKIRSTKLEDSAMYFCASSVGQGGNSPLHFGNGTRLTVT.

This chain connects TRBV6-5 to TRBJ2-1; D might be TRBD2 (6 bases). The CDR3 has 14 residues. Germline-derived CDR1 and CDR2 are MNHEY and SVGAGI. Trimming cost V 6 bases and J 8 bases, with 17 bases left between them. The CDR3 bases are TGTGCCAGCAGCTCGCGGGGTGTGACCCATGAGCAGTTCTTC. It yields the protein CASSSRGVTHEQFF.